A single T cell receptor (beta chain) is shown here with its context. Antigen: not known. Assay used: immunoSEQ multiplex PCR; TCRdb lists only in-frame clones, some missing. The sample shows 57,000 or so clones, 84% of them seen only once. Germline-derived CDR1 and CDR2 are SNHLY and FYNNEI. The CDR3 extends over 17 amino acids. The V end was cut by 2 bases, the J end by 8 bases, with 22 bases between. This sample is part of a study of a mutant IDH1 vaccine in newly diagnosed glioma. Overall study: Weeks 1, 3, 5, 7, 11, 15, 19 and 23 were when patients received their eight vaccinations. First vaccine doses came 4-6 weeks after radiotherapy alone, or with temozolomide cycles.

Time point reported: week 11, during vaccination. Topical imiquimod was applied with each vaccine dose, which held 300 ug of mutant IDH1 20-mer peptide. This receptor was identified in a young man with glioma. The sequences come from PBMCs, collected from a glioma patient whose treatment included an IDH1 peptide vaccine. The chain links TRBV2 to TRBJ2-1, with a weak D call TRBD2 (7 bases). CDR3 in amino acids: CASSESPPGGIIDEQFF. The CDR3 bases are TGTGCCAGCAGTGAATCCCCTCCGGGGGGCATTATCGATGAGCAGTTCTTC.